This T cell receptor beta chain was sequenced during a study of CD8+ T cells in alopecia areata. Regarding the study as a whole: Researchers report lesional scalp, most notably alopecia totalis/universalis, outstripped normal scalp in clonality.

The V gene's germline CDR1 is SGHAT and CDR2 FQNNGV. CDR3 length: 15 amino acids. V lost 6 bases, J lost 5 bases, and 18 bases lay in between. Cell sorting was applied to PBMCs, and CD4+ and CD8+ T cells were collected. Sequencing used cDNA as its template, made by extracting RNA and reverse transcribing it. The data were produced by immunoSEQ multiplex PCR, yet TCRdb's version contains in-frame clones alone and is incomplete. The data contain 95,000 to 120,000 clones, roughly 59% of them singletons. Notes on this clone: Antigen unknown.

The V gene is TRBV11-2, the J gene TRBJ2-3; TRBD2 might be the D (6 bases). The sequence derives from a human donor in good health. The sequenced sample was CD8+ T cells sorted from blood. CDR3 sequence: CASRRLGTLGDTQYF. CDR3 bases: TGTGCCAGCAGGCGGCTGGGGACTTTAGGAGATACGCAGTATTTT.